A selection of T cell receptor beta chains follows, all from one sample in a study of CD8+ T cells in alopecia areata. Here immunoSEQ multiplex PCR was the method, and the copy in TCRdb shows in-frame clones only, minus some. The profile covers 250,000 or so clones, with less than 80% appearing a single time and under 1.5% taken by the ten largest. Material: CD4+ T cells sorted from blood, obtained at week 0. These TCRs come from a human donor with alopecia areata. Both conserved end residues are part of each CDR3. A D gene is named only where the DNA matches it firmly. Where a row states a size, it is once, few, many or the class of an expanded clone; other rows omit it.

abundance: NA
d_gene: NA
j_gene: TRBJ1-2
len: 14
v_gene: TRBV9
CDR3aa: CASSAGTDYYGYTF
CDR3nt: TGTGCCAGCAGCGCCGGGACGGATTACTATGGCTACACCTTC

abundance: NA
d_gene: NA
j_gene: TRBJ2-5
len: 16
v_gene: TRBV27
CDR3aa: CASAQSILRGGETQYF
CDR3nt: TGTGCCAGCGCCCAATCCATTTTACGAGGGGGAGAGACCCAGTACTTC

abundance: NA
d_gene: NA
j_gene: TRBJ1-2
len: 14
v_gene: TRBV6-6
CDR3aa: CASSPRPVVFGYTF
CDR3nt: TGTGCCAGCAGCCCTAGACCAGTAGTCTTTGGCTACACCTTC

abundance: NA
d_gene: TRBD1
j_gene: TRBJ2-1
len: 11
v_gene: TRBV11-2
CDR3aa: CASSPGPGGVF
CDR3nt: TGTGCCAGCAGCCCAGGTCCAGGGGGCGTCTTC

abundance: NA
d_gene: TRBD2
j_gene: TRBJ2-1
len: 11
v_gene: TRBV30
CDR3aa: CAWSIAGALFF
CDR3nt: TGTGCCTGGAGTATAGCGGGGGCCCTATTCTTC

abundance: NA
d_gene: NA
j_gene: TRBJ1-4
len: 11
v_gene: TRBV29-1
CDR3aa: CSVRTNEKLFF
CDR3nt: TGCAGCGTGCGAACTAATGAAAAACTGTTTTTT

abundance: NA
d_gene: NA
j_gene: TRBJ2-5
len: 14
v_gene: TRBV4-2
CDR3aa: CASSQGTVQETQYF
CDR3nt: TGTGCCAGCAGCCAAGGGACCGTACAAGAGACCCAGTACTTC

abundance: NA
d_gene: TRBD1
j_gene: TRBJ2-1
len: 15
v_gene: TRBV9
CDR3aa: CASSVESQGTREQFF
CDR3nt: TGTGCCAGCAGCGTAGAGTCACAGGGGACGCGGGAGCAGTTCTTC

abundance: NA
d_gene: NA
j_gene: TRBJ2-1
len: 12
v_gene: TRBV10-3
CDR3aa: CAIHREGNEQFF
CDR3nt: TGTGCCATCCATCGTGAAGGCAATGAGCAGTTCTTC

abundance: few
d_gene: NA
j_gene: TRBJ1-1
len: 12
v_gene: TRBV29-1
CDR3aa: CSVFRVTTEAFF
CDR3nt: TGCAGCGTTTTCCGGGTTACCACTGAAGCTTTCTTT

abundance: NA
d_gene: NA
j_gene: TRBJ1-2
len: 13
v_gene: TRBV2
CDR3aa: CASTLGQGDGYTF
CDR3nt: TGTGCCAGCACCCTGGGGCAGGGTGATGGCTACACCTTC

abundance: NA
d_gene: NA
j_gene: TRBJ2-3
len: 16
v_gene: TRBV5-4
CDR3aa: CASSLGGGTQIITQYF
CDR3nt: TGTGCCAGCAGCTTGGGAGGCGGAACTCAGATAATAACGCAGTATTTT

abundance: once
d_gene: NA
j_gene: TRBJ2-5
len: 13
v_gene: TRBV25-1
CDR3aa: CASSPAVQETQYF
CDR3nt: TGTGCCAGCAGTCCGGCAGTCCAAGAGACCCAGTACTTC

abundance: many
d_gene: NA
j_gene: TRBJ2-7
len: 14
v_gene: TRBV5-1
CDR3aa: CASSWGRLSYEQYF
CDR3nt: TGCGCCAGCAGCTGGGGACGTCTCTCCTACGAGCAGTACTTC

abundance: NA
d_gene: TRBD2
j_gene: TRBJ2-1
len: 15
v_gene: TRBV7-2
CDR3aa: CASSSSGGALGEQFF
CDR3nt: TGTGCCAGCAGCTCTAGCGGGGGGGCCTTGGGTGAGCAGTTCTTC

abundance: once
d_gene: NA
j_gene: TRBJ2-6
len: 13
v_gene: TRBV7-2
CDR3aa: CASRQTGANVLTF
CDR3nt: TGTGCCAGCAGGCAGACCGGGGCCAACGTCCTGACTTTC

abundance: few
d_gene: TRBD1
j_gene: TRBJ2-5
len: 13
v_gene: TRBV10-1
CDR3aa: CASGETGRETQYF
CDR3nt: TGCGCCAGCGGAGAGACAGGGCGGGAGACCCAGTACTTC

abundance: NA
d_gene: NA
j_gene: TRBJ2-5
len: 14
v_gene: TRBV5-1
CDR3aa: CASSLMGEQETQYF
CDR3nt: TGCGCCAGCAGCTTGATGGGAGAACAAGAGACCCAGTACTTC

abundance: NA
d_gene: NA
j_gene: TRBJ2-1
len: 11
v_gene: TRBV11-2
CDR3aa: CASSLRINQFF
CDR3nt: TGTGCCAGCAGCTTAAGGATTAACCAGTTCTTC

abundance: few
d_gene: NA
j_gene: TRBJ1-1
len: 13
v_gene: TRBV2
CDR3aa: CASTTQGNTEAFF
CDR3nt: TGTGCCAGCACCACACAGGGGAACACTGAAGCTTTCTTT

abundance: few
d_gene: NA
j_gene: TRBJ2-5
len: 11
v_gene: TRBV29-1
CDR3aa: CSVAGEETQYF
CDR3nt: TGCAGCGTTGCCGGGGAAGAGACCCAGTACTTC

abundance: NA
d_gene: NA
j_gene: TRBJ1-1
len: 13
v_gene: TRBV29-1
CDR3aa: CSVQVQGNTEAFF
CDR3nt: TGCAGCGTTCAGGTTCAGGGGAACACTGAAGCTTTCTTT

abundance: NA
d_gene: TRBD1
j_gene: TRBJ1-6
len: 16
v_gene: TRBV25-1
CDR3aa: CASSDINRGADSPLHF
CDR3nt: TGTGCCAGCAGTGATATTAACAGGGGTGCAGATTCACCCCTCCACTTT

abundance: few
d_gene: NA
j_gene: TRBJ2-5
len: 11
v_gene: TRBV2
CDR3aa: CASKGEETQYF
CDR3nt: TGTGCCAGCAAAGGCGAGGAGACCCAGTACTTC

abundance: few
d_gene: NA
j_gene: TRBJ1-2
len: 13
v_gene: TRBV27
CDR3aa: CASSHDSSDGYTF
CDR3nt: TGTGCCAGCAGCCATGACAGCTCAGATGGCTACACCTTC

abundance: NA
d_gene: TRBD1
j_gene: TRBJ2-3
len: 12
v_gene: TRBV5-1
CDR3aa: CASRWDRGAQYF
CDR3nt: TGCGCCAGCAGATGGGACAGGGGGGCGCAGTATTTT

abundance: NA
d_gene: NA
j_gene: TRBJ2-4
len: 12
v_gene: TRBV18
CDR3aa: CASSPQTNIQYF
CDR3nt: TGTGCCAGCTCACCACAGACAAACATTCAGTACTTC

abundance: NA
d_gene: TRBD1
j_gene: TRBJ2-7
len: 14
v_gene: TRBV29-1
CDR3aa: CSVAPGQGSYEQYF
CDR3nt: TGCAGCGTCGCACCGGGACAGGGGTCCTACGAGCAGTACTTC

abundance: NA
d_gene: TRBD1
j_gene: TRBJ1-5
len: 13
v_gene: TRBV19
CDR3aa: CASSGTGNQPQHF
CDR3nt: TGTGCCAGTAGTGGGACAGGGAATCAGCCCCAGCATTTT

abundance: few
d_gene: NA
j_gene: TRBJ1-5
len: 12
v_gene: TRBV30
CDR3aa: CAWSVPGQPQHF
CDR3nt: TGTGCCTGGAGTGTACCGGGTCAGCCCCAGCATTTT

abundance: NA
d_gene: NA
j_gene: TRBJ2-5
len: 13
v_gene: TRBV18
CDR3aa: CASSPRGGETQYF
CDR3nt: TGTGCCAGCTCACCACGGGGTGGAGAGACCCAGTACTTC

abundance: few
d_gene: NA
j_gene: TRBJ1-3
len: 14
v_gene: TRBV10-3
CDR3aa: CAIRQALSGNTIYF
CDR3nt: TGTGCCATCAGACAGGCCCTCTCTGGAAACACCATATATTTT

abundance: NA
d_gene: TRBD1
j_gene: TRBJ2-1
len: 12
v_gene: TRBV29-1
CDR3aa: CSVDRSYNEQFF
CDR3nt: TGCAGCGTGGACAGGTCCTACAATGAGCAGTTCTTC

abundance: once
d_gene: NA
j_gene: TRBJ2-6
len: 15
v_gene: TRBV19
CDR3aa: CASSPQRVGANVLTF
CDR3nt: TGTGCCAGTAGTCCGCAGAGGGTCGGGGCCAACGTCCTGACTTTC

abundance: NA
d_gene: TRBD1
j_gene: TRBJ2-7
len: 16
v_gene: TRBV19
CDR3aa: CASSTIQGASSYEQYF
CDR3nt: TGTGCCAGTAGTACTATACAGGGGGCATCGTCCTACGAGCAGTACTTC

abundance: NA
d_gene: TRBD2
j_gene: TRBJ2-5
len: 13
v_gene: TRBV29-1
CDR3aa: CSVVAGGEETQYF
CDR3nt: TGCAGCGTTGTAGCGGGGGGGGAAGAGACCCAGTACTTC

abundance: NA
d_gene: TRBD1
j_gene: TRBJ2-3
len: 14
v_gene: TRBV2
CDR3aa: CASSTLRQGDTQYF
CDR3nt: TGTGCCAGCAGCACCTTGAGACAGGGAGATACGCAGTATTTT

abundance: few
d_gene: TRBD1
j_gene: TRBJ2-3
len: 12
v_gene: TRBV2
CDR3aa: CASIRSRDRGVF
CDR3nt: TGTGCCAGCATACGGTCCAGGGACAGGGGGGTATTT

abundance: few
d_gene: TRBD1
j_gene: TRBJ2-7
len: 13
v_gene: TRBV9
CDR3aa: CASSVTGGSEQYF
CDR3nt: TGTGCCAGCAGCGTTACAGGGGGGAGCGAGCAGTACTTC

abundance: NA
d_gene: NA
j_gene: TRBJ2-3
len: 15
v_gene: TRBV5-1
CDR3aa: CASSLYPKGPDTQYF
CDR3nt: TGCGCCAGCAGCTTGTACCCTAAGGGGCCAGATACGCAGTATTTT

abundance: few
d_gene: TRBD1
j_gene: TRBJ2-7
len: 14
v_gene: TRBV5-4
CDR3aa: CASSQPGQAYEQYF
CDR3nt: TGTGCCAGCAGTCAACCGGGACAGGCCTACGAGCAGTACTTC

abundance: NA
d_gene: NA
j_gene: TRBJ1-3
len: 14
v_gene: TRBV5-4
CDR3aa: CASSYDLSGNTIYF
CDR3nt: TGTGCCAGCAGCTACGACCTCTCTGGAAACACCATATATTTT

abundance: NA
d_gene: TRBD2
j_gene: TRBJ2-7
len: 13
v_gene: TRBV5-1
CDR3aa: CASSFSGDDEQYF
CDR3nt: TGCGCCAGCAGCTTTAGCGGGGACGATGAGCAGTACTTC

abundance: NA
d_gene: NA
j_gene: TRBJ1-6
len: 16
v_gene: TRBV30
CDR3aa: CAWSVMQGKRNSPLHF
CDR3nt: TGTGCCTGGAGTGTAATGCAGGGAAAACGAAATTCACCCCTCCACTTT

abundance: NA
d_gene: NA
j_gene: TRBJ1-1
len: 13
v_gene: TRBV29-1
CDR3aa: CSVVEGSNTEAFF
CDR3nt: TGCAGCGTTGTGGAGGGATCAAACACTGAAGCTTTCTTT

abundance: NA
d_gene: NA
j_gene: TRBJ1-4
len: 11
v_gene: TRBV30
CDR3aa: CASGEPEKLFF
CDR3nt: TGTGCCTCGGGGGAGCCTGAAAAACTGTTTTTT